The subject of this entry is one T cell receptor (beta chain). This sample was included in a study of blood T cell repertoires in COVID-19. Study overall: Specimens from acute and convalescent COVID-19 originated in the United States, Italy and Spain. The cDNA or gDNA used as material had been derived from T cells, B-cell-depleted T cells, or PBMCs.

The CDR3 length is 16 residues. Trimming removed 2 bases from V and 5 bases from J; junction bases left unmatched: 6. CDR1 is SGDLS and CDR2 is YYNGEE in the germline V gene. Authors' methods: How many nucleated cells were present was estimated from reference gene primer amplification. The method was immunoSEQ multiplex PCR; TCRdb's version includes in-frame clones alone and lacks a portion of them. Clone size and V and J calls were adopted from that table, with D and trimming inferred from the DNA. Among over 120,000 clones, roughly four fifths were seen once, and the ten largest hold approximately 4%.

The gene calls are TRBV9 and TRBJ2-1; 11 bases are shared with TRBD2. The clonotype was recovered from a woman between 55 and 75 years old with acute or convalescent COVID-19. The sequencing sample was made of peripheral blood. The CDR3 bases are TGTGCCAGCAGCGTTCGGGGGACTAGCGGCAACAATGAGCAGTTCTTC. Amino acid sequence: CASSVRGTSGNNEQFF.